Each of the 5 T cell receptor beta chains below was sequenced from the same sample in a study of a mutant IDH1 vaccine in newly diagnosed glioma. Specified time point: week 47, end of study. Every single dose of the vaccine, 300 ug of mutant IDH1 20-mer peptide, came with topical imiquimod. Their antigens remain unidentified. Generated by immunoSEQ multiplex PCR, the TCRdb table keeps only in-frame clones and is missing some. This sample carries tens of thousands of clones, approximately 84% of them seen once, and the ten largest clones take 4.3%. The sequenced sample was PBMCs, obtained from a glioma patient whose treatment included an IDH1 peptide vaccine. Receptor source: a woman under 40 with glioma. Some clones in this sample may be carry-over from other donors' samples.

The chain is built from TRBV10-3 and TRBJ2-7; no firm D call. The CDR3 loop spans 10 amino acids. Deletions cut 7 bases from V and 2 bases from J, with 3 bases between. Germline assignment: CDR1 ENHRY and CDR2 SYGVKD. The CDR3 loop is CAITAYEQYF. CDR3 in DNA: TGTGCCATCACAGCCTACGAGCAGTACTTC.

V is TRBV5-6 and J is TRBJ2-1, with TRBD2 identical over 8 bases. The germline CDR1 and CDR2 sequences are SGHDT and YYEEEE. The V and J ends lost 4 bases and 4 bases, in that order; junction bases with no gene match: 7. The CDR3 is 15 residues long. The chain's CDR3 is CASSGSGSGYNEQFF. For the CDR3, the DNA is TGTGCCAGCAGCGGGAGCGGGAGCGGTTACAATGAGCAGTTCTTC.

The chain links TRBV4-1 to TRBJ2-3, with D unresolved. The germline CDR1 and CDR2 sequences are MGHRA and YSYEKL. With 2 bases removed from V and 1 base from J, the gap between germline ends came to 7 bases. CDR3 length: 14 residues. Here the CDR3 DNA reads TGCGCCAGCAGCCAAACCTCAGGCACAGATACGCAGTATTTT. It is translated as CASSQTSGTDTQYF.

This chain connects TRBV27 to TRBJ1-5, with unresolved D. V was pared by 2 bases and J by 6 bases, with 14 bases between. The CDR3 length is 15 residues. Germline V lookup: CDR1 MNHEY, CDR2 SMNVEV (reference sequence). In DNA, the CDR3 is TGTGCCAGCAGTTTACAGCCCGGAGGAAGTCAGCCCCAGCATTTT. Its protein product is CASSLQPGGSQPQHF.

The CDR3 loop is CASSPNGNEQFF. For the CDR3, the DNA is TGTGCCAGCAGCCCCAACGGGAATGAGCAGTTCTTC. The chain recombines TRBV5-4 with TRBJ2-1; no definite D call. The CDR3 sequence is 12 residues long. V gave up 4 bases and J gave up 7 bases, with 9 bases separating them. Germline CDR1 SGHNT, CDR2 YYREEE (reference sequence). Complete variable domain (other parts from reference TRBV5-4 and TRBJ2-1): ETGVTQSPTHLIKTRGQQVTLRCSSQSGHNTVSWYQQALGQGPQFIFQYYREEENGRGNFPPRFSGLQFPNYSSELNVNALELDDSALYLCASSPNGNEQFFGPGTRLTVL.